These T cell receptor beta chains were read from a single sample in a study of blood T cell repertoires in COVID-19. Using immunoSEQ multiplex PCR, the repertoire was profiled, and TCRdb retains in-frame clones only, with some absent. Found here are roughly 330,000 clones, 75% to 90% of them singletons; the top ten hold 5%. The sequenced material came from PBMCs or T cells enriched from blood (not recorded which). These receptors all stem from a man younger than 45 who had recovered from COVID-19. Each CDR3 is given with its conserved first and last residue. A D gene is named only where the DNA matches it firmly. The size entry is marked missing in some rows and otherwise reads once, few, many or a size class.

D: TRBD1; V: TRBV28; length: 15; J: TRBJ1-1; size: -; DNA: TGTGCCAGCAGTACGAGACAGGGGGCGGGCACTGAAGCTTTCTTT; CDR3: CASSTRQGAGTEAFF
D: TRBD1; V: TRBV10-3; length: 16; J: TRBJ2-7; size: -; DNA: TGTGCCATCAGTGAGTCTGGGGACAGGGGGTTCCACGAGCAGTACTTC; CDR3: CAISESGDRGFHEQYF
D: -; V: TRBV7-3; length: 14; J: TRBJ2-3; size: -; DNA: TGTGCCAGCAGCCCTGGACAGTCCACAGATACGCAGTATTTT; CDR3: CASSPGQSTDTQYF
D: -; V: TRBV5-4; length: 14; J: TRBJ1-2; size: -; DNA: TGTGCCAGCAGCTTTCAAGACAACCGCTATGGCTACACCTTC; CDR3: CASSFQDNRYGYTF
D: TRBD1; V: TRBV2; length: 13; J: TRBJ1-5; size: -; DNA: TGTGCCAGCAGTGGACAGGGGGGTCAGCCCCAGCATTTT; CDR3: CASSGQGGQPQHF
D: -; V: TRBV6-5; length: 13; J: TRBJ2-2; size: -; DNA: TGTGCCAGCAGCAGGGGACGAACCGGGGAGCTGTTTTTT; CDR3: CASSRGRTGELFF
D: TRBD1; V: TRBV5-1; length: 15; J: TRBJ1-1; size: -; DNA: TGCGCCAGCAGCTTGGCCATCCAGGGGGACACTGAAGCTTTCTTT; CDR3: CASSLAIQGDTEAFF
D: -; V: TRBV5-1; length: 16; J: TRBJ2-7; size: -; DNA: TGCGCCAGCAGCTTGCGTACGGGGGAGGCGAGTTACGAGCAGTACTTC; CDR3: CASSLRTGEASYEQYF
D: -; V: TRBV19; length: 15; J: TRBJ1-1; size: -; DNA: TGTGCCAGTAGTCCGGCCACAACTGGTGCGGGTAAGGCTTTCTTT; CDR3: CASSPATTGAGKAFF
D: TRBD1; V: TRBV7-6; length: 15; J: TRBJ1-6; size: -; DNA: TGTGCCAGCAGCTTAGTGTCAGGGGGGAATTCACCCCTCCACTTT; CDR3: CASSLVSGGNSPLHF
D: -; V: TRBV25-1; length: 16; J: TRBJ2-2; size: -; DNA: TGTGCCAGCAGTGACCCCGGACAGGGAGGGACCGGGGAGCTGTTTTTT; CDR3: CASSDPGQGGTGELFF
D: TRBD1; V: TRBV5-8; length: 14; J: TRBJ2-7; size: -; DNA: TGTGCCAGCAGCTTGGGGGACAGGTCGGGCGAGCAGTACTTC; CDR3: CASSLGDRSGEQYF
D: -; V: TRBV28; length: 15; J: TRBJ1-4; size: -; DNA: TGTGCCAGCAGTTTAGAGGGGGCAACTAATGAAAAACTGTTTTTT; CDR3: CASSLEGATNEKLFF
D: -; V: TRBV5-1; length: 14; J: TRBJ2-3; size: once; DNA: TGCGCCAGCAACCCCTTCGGGGGCACAGATACGCAGTATTTT; CDR3: CASNPFGGTDTQYF
D: -; V: TRBV6-5; length: 14; J: TRBJ1-5; size: -; DNA: TGTGCCAGCAGTTACTGGCAGGGCAATCAGCCCCAGCATTTT; CDR3: CASSYWQGNQPQHF
D: TRBD2; V: TRBV4-1; length: 14; J: TRBJ2-7; size: -; DNA: TGCGCCAGCAGCCAAGCTAGCGGGGGGTGGGAGCAGTACTTC; CDR3: CASSQASGGWEQYF
D: -; V: TRBV11-3; length: 20; J: TRBJ1-6; size: -; DNA: TGTGCCAGCAGCTTAGGACTCCGATCGGGGAACCTCCCCTATAATTCACCCCTCCACTTT; CDR3: CASSLGLRSGNLPYNSPLHF
D: TRBD2; V: TRBV27; length: 18; J: TRBJ2-2; size: -; DNA: TGTGCCAGCAGTCGGCCGGGACTAGCGGGGTATATTAGCGGGGAGCTGTTTTTT; CDR3: CASSRPGLAGYISGELFF
D: TRBD1; V: TRBV7-9; length: 13; J: TRBJ1-2; size: -; DNA: TGTGCCAGCAGCTTTGAGGGGGCAGGAGGCTACACCTTC; CDR3: CASSFEGAGGYTF
D: -; V: TRBV7-8; length: 15; J: TRBJ2-3; size: -; DNA: TGTGCCAGCAGCTTAGTTGCACAGAGCACAGATACGCAGTATTTT; CDR3: CASSLVAQSTDTQYF
D: -; V: TRBV5-8; length: 12; J: TRBJ2-7; size: -; DNA: TGTGCCAGCAGCTCTGACAGCTACGAGCAGTACTTC; CDR3: CASSSDSYEQYF
D: -; V: TRBV7-6; length: 13; J: TRBJ1-2; size: -; DNA: TGTGCCAGCAGCTTAGGAGGGGGCTATGGCTACACCTTC; CDR3: CASSLGGGYGYTF
D: -; V: TRBV4-2; length: 16; J: TRBJ2-2; size: -; DNA: TGTGCCAGCAGCCCATTGGGGGACAAGACCACCGGGGAGCTGTTTTTT; CDR3: CASSPLGDKTTGELFF
D: -; V: TRBV11-3; length: 14; J: TRBJ1-1; size: -; DNA: TGTGCCAGCAGCCCCCGGGGGGTCGGCACTGAAGCTTTCTTT; CDR3: CASSPRGVGTEAFF
D: TRBD1; V: TRBV6-1; length: 15; J: TRBJ1-6; size: few; DNA: TGTGCCAGCAGTGAAGGGACAGGGGATAATTCACCCCTCCACTTT; CDR3: CASSEGTGDNSPLHF
D: -; V: TRBV5-1; length: 15; J: TRBJ2-6; size: -; DNA: TGCGCCAGCAGCTTGACAGGGTACGGGGCCAACGTCCTGACTTTC; CDR3: CASSLTGYGANVLTF
D: -; V: TRBV9; length: 13; J: TRBJ1-1; size: -; DNA: TGTGCCAGCAGCGTAGCAGGGCGAAGTAAAGCTTTCTTT; CDR3: CASSVAGRSKAFF
D: -; V: TRBV6-5; length: 13; J: TRBJ1-5; size: -; DNA: TGTGCCAGCAGCTTGGACATCAATCAGCCCCAGCATTTT; CDR3: CASSLDINQPQHF
D: TRBD2; V: TRBV11-3; length: 17; J: TRBJ2-5; size: -; DNA: TGTGCCAGCAGCCCAGGACTAGCGGGGCGAACCCAAGAGACCCAGTACTTC; CDR3: CASSPGLAGRTQETQYF
D: TRBD2; V: TRBV5-4; length: 16; J: TRBJ2-2; size: -; DNA: TGTGCCAGCAGCTTGGATCTAGCGGGGGGCACCGGGGAGCTGTTTTTT; CDR3: CASSLDLAGGTGELFF
D: TRBD1; V: TRBV19; length: 15; J: TRBJ1-4; size: -; DNA: TGTGCCAGTAGTACCTTGGGACAGGGAAATGAAAAACTGTTTTTT; CDR3: CASSTLGQGNEKLFF
D: -; V: TRBV7-3; length: 14; J: TRBJ2-5; size: -; DNA: TGTGCCAGCAGCTTAGGCGGGAACCAAGAGACCCAGTACTTC; CDR3: CASSLGGNQETQYF
D: -; V: TRBV30; length: 14; J: TRBJ2-1; size: -; DNA: TGTGCCTGGAGTAGGAGACTAGACTACAATGAGCAGTTCTTC; CDR3: CAWSRRLDYNEQFF
D: -; V: TRBV30; length: 14; J: TRBJ2-2; size: -; DNA: TGTGCCTGGAGTGTAATCGTTCGGACCGGGGAGCTGTTTTTT; CDR3: CAWSVIVRTGELFF
D: TRBD2; V: TRBV20-1; length: 14; J: TRBJ2-2; size: -; DNA: TGCAGTGCTAGTCAACGCGGGGGGACCGGGGAGCTGTTTTTT; CDR3: CSASQRGGTGELFF
D: -; V: TRBV9; length: 15; J: TRBJ2-1; size: few; DNA: TGTGCCAGCAGCGTCGAACTTGACTCCTACAATGAGCAGTTCTTC; CDR3: CASSVELDSYNEQFF
D: TRBD1; V: TRBV12-3/TRBV12-4; length: 13; J: TRBJ1-1; size: -; DNA: TGTGCCAGCAGTACACGGACAGGCATGGAAGCTTTCTTT; CDR3: CASSTRTGMEAFF
D: -; V: TRBV7-9; length: 12; J: TRBJ2-7; size: -; DNA: TGTGCCAGCAGCCGGTCCCGGGGCGAGCAGTACTTC; CDR3: CASSRSRGEQYF
D: -; V: TRBV27; length: 13; J: TRBJ1-6; size: -; DNA: TGTGCCAGCAGTGCGCACAGGGACTCACCCCTCCACTTT; CDR3: CASSAHRDSPLHF
D: TRBD2; V: TRBV7-2; length: 15; J: TRBJ2-5; size: -; DNA: TGTGCCAGCAGCTTAGGAAGCGGGGGGGCGGGGACCCAGTACTTC; CDR3: CASSLGSGGAGTQYF
D: -; V: TRBV19; length: 15; J: TRBJ1-1; size: -; DNA: TGTGCCAGTAGTATATACGAGGGCCCTAACACTGAAGCTTTCTTT; CDR3: CASSIYEGPNTEAFF
D: TRBD1; V: TRBV3-1/TRBV3-2; length: 15; J: TRBJ1-1; size: -; DNA: TGTGCCAGCAGCCAAGAATCAGGGGGTTTGTCTGAAGCTTTCTTT; CDR3: CASSQESGGLSEAFF
D: TRBD1; V: TRBV18; length: 13; J: TRBJ1-5; size: -; DNA: TGTGCCAGCTTAGAGGACAGGGGCCAGCCCCAGCATTTT; CDR3: CASLEDRGQPQHF
D: TRBD2; V: TRBV5-4; length: 17; J: TRBJ2-1; size: -; DNA: TGTGCCAGCAGCCCCGACCTAGCGGGGGGGGCGGGGAATGAGCAGTTCTTC; CDR3: CASSPDLAGGAGNEQFF
D: -; V: TRBV27; length: 15; J: TRBJ1-1; size: -; DNA: TGTGCCAGCAGTTCGATCCGGAGTTCCCACACTGAAGCTTTCTTT; CDR3: CASSSIRSSHTEAFF
D: -; V: TRBV5-1; length: 15; J: TRBJ2-7; size: -; DNA: TGCGCCAGCAGCTTTTCGGACTCCAGCTTCTACGAGCAGTACTTC; CDR3: CASSFSDSSFYEQYF
D: TRBD2; V: TRBV3-1/TRBV3-2; length: 15; J: TRBJ2-3; size: few; DNA: TGTGCCAGCAGCAAACTAGCGGGGGGGAGAGATACGCAGTATTTT; CDR3: CASSKLAGGRDTQYF
D: -; V: TRBV11-1; length: 14; J: TRBJ2-7; size: once; DNA: TGTGCCAGCAGCTTAGCGAGGGACACCTACGAGCAGTACTTC; CDR3: CASSLARDTYEQYF
D: -; V: TRBV11-2; length: 13; J: TRBJ2-3; size: -; DNA: TGTGCCAGCAGCTTCATCCACACAGATACGCAGTATTTT; CDR3: CASSFIHTDTQYF
D: TRBD2; V: TRBV19; length: 17; J: TRBJ2-3; size: -; DNA: TGTGCCAGTAGTATCTCCCCCCTAGCGGGGAACACAGATACGCAGTATTTT; CDR3: CASSISPLAGNTDTQYF
D: -; V: TRBV4-2; length: 15; J: TRBJ1-3; size: -; DNA: TGTGCCAGCAGCCAAGATTTCTACTCTGGAAACACCATATATTTT; CDR3: CASSQDFYSGNTIYF
D: -; V: TRBV5-1; length: 14; J: TRBJ2-7; size: -; DNA: TGCGCCAGCAGCTTGGGGCAAAGCTCCTACGAGCAGTACTTC; CDR3: CASSLGQSSYEQYF
D: -; V: TRBV2; length: 12; J: TRBJ2-7; size: -; DNA: TGTGCCACCGCGGACGGGGACTACGAGCAGTACTTC; CDR3: CATADGDYEQYF
D: TRBD1; V: TRBV18; length: 16; J: TRBJ1-6; size: -; DNA: TGTGCCAGCTCACTCCCCGGGGACAGGGTTGCTTCACCCCTCCACTTT; CDR3: CASSLPGDRVASPLHF
D: -; V: TRBV7-2; length: 15; J: TRBJ1-2; size: few; DNA: TGTGCCAGCAGCTTCCGGGACACCCGGATCGGGGGCTACACCTTC; CDR3: CASSFRDTRIGGYTF